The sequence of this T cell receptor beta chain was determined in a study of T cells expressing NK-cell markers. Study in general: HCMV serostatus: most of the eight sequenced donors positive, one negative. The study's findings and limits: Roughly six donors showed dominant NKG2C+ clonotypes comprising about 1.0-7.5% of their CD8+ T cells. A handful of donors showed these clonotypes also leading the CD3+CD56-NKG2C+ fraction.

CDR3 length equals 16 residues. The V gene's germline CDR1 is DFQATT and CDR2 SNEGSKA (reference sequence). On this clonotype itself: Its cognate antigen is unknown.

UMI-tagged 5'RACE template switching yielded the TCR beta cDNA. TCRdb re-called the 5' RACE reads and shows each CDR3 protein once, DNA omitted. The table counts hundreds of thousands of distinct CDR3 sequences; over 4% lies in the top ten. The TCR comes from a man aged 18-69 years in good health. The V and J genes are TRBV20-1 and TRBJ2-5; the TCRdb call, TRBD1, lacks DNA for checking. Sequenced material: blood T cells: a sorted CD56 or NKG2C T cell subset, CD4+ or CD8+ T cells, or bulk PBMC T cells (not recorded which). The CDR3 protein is CSASFVEGGLRETQYF.